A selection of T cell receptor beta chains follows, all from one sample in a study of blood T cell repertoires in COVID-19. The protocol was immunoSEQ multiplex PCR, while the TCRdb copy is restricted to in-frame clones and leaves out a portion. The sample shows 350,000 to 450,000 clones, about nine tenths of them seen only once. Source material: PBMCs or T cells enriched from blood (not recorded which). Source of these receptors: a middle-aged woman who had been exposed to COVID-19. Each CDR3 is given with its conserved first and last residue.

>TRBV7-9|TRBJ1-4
CASSLRGQLISANEKLFF
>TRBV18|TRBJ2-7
CASSPGQGEQYF
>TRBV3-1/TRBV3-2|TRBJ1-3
CASSQDLTGGNTIYF
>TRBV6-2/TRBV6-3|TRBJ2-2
CASSRAWPSGDGELFF
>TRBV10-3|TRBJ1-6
CAISESIATSNSPLHF
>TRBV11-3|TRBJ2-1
CASSPQTGGTGSYNEQFF
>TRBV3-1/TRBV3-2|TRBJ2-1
CASSQRSPIGYNEQFF
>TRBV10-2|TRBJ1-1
CASSQLQAGTEAFF
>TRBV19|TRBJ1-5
CASTAGGDRSNQPQHF
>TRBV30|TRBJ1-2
CAIRQVLNYGYTF
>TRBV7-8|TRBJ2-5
CASSSQPDSSRKQYF
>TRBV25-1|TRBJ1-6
CASRGGPAYSPLHF
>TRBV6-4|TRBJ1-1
CASSDSNLISSVTEAFF
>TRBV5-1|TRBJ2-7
CASSLRQDRGGEQYF
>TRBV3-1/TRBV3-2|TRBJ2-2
CASSRDLNTGELFF
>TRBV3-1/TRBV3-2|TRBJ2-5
CASTSWGGRLNF
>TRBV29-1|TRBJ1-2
CSVWGDRAQGYTF
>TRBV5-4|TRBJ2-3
CASSLEHTQYF
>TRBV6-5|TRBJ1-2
CASTSRQGYGYTF
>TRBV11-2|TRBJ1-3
CASSQRDSRVKGGNTIYF
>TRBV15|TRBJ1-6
CATSSGGGDNSPLHF
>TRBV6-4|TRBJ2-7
CASSEETGPTYEQYF
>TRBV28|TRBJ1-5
CASSVSGNNQPQHF
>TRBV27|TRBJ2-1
CASSLGAGVPYNEQFF
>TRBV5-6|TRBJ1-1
CASSFRDTNTEAFF
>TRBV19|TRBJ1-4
CASSPTRWVEKLFF
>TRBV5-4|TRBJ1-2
CASRRTGTGGDGYTF